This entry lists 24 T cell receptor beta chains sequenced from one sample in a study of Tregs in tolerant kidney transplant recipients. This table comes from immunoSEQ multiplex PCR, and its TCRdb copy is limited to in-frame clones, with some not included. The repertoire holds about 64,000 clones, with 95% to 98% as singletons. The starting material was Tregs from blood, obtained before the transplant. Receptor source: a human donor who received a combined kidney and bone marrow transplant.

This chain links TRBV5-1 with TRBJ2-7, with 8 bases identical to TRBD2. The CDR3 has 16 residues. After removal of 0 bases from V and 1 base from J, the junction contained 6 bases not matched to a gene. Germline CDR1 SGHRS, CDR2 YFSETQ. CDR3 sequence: CASSLGTGLVSYEQYF. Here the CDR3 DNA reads TGCGCCAGCAGCTTGGGGACGGGACTAGTATCCTACGAGCAGTACTTC.

The CDR3 reads CASSAGPRGFTGELFF. CDR3 in DNA: TGTGCCAGCAGTGCCGGACCCAGGGGATTCACCGGGGAGCTGTTTTTT. The V call is TRBV25-1, the J call TRBJ2-2, with D maybe TRBD1 (6 bases). V lost 4 bases and J lost 4, with 16 bases in between. The CDR3 length is 16 residues. Germline V gene data show CDR1 as MGHDK and CDR2 as SYGVNS.

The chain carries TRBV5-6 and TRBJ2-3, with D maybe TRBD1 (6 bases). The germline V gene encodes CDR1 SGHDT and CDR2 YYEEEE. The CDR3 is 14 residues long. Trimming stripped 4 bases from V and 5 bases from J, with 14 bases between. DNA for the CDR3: TGTGCCAGCAGCCGTTCAGGGGTGGAAGATACGCAGTATTTT. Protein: CASSRSGVEDTQYF.

The CDR3 bases are TGTGCCAGCAGTGTAACGCGGGCTGATCAGCCCCAGCATTTT. Protein: CASSVTRADQPQHF. The chain has TRBV2 and TRBJ1-5; D is ambiguous. V was cut by 4 bases and J by 5 bases, with 12 bases left in between. This CDR3 is built from 14 residues. The germline CDR1 and CDR2 sequences are SNHLY and FYNNEI.

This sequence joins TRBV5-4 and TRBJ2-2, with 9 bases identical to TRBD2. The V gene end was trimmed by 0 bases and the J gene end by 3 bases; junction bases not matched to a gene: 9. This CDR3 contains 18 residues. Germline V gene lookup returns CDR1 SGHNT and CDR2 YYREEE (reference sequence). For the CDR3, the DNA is TGTGCCAGCAGCTTGGGTCTTAGCGGGGGAGCCGACACCGGGGAGCTGTTTTTT. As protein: CASSLGLSGGADTGELFF.

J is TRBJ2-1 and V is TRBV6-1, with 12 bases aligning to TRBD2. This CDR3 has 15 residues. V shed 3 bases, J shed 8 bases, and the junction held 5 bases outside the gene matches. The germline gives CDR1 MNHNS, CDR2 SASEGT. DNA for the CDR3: TGTGCCAGCAGTGAGCGACTAGCGGGAGTCCATGAGCAGTTCTTC. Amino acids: CASSERLAGVHEQFF.

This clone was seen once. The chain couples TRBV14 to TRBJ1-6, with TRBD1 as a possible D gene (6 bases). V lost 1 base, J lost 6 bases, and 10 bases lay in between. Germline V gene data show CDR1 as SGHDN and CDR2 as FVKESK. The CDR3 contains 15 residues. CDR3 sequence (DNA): TGTGCCAGCAGCCAAGGCGGCAGGGGTAATTCACCCCTCCACTTT. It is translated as CASSQGGRGNSPLHF.

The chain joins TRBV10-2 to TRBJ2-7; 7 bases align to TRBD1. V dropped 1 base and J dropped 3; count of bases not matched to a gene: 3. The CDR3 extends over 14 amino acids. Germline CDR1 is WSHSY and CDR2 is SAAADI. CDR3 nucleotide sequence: TGCGCCAGCAGTGAGTGGGGACAGCTCTACGAGCAGTACTTC. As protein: CASSEWGQLYEQYF.

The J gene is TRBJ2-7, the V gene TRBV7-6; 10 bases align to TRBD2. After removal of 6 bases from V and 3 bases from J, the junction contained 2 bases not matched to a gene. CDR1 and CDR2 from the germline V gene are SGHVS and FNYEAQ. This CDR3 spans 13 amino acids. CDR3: CASRASGSYEQYF. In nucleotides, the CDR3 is TGTGCCAGCAGGGCTAGCGGGAGCTACGAGCAGTACTTC.

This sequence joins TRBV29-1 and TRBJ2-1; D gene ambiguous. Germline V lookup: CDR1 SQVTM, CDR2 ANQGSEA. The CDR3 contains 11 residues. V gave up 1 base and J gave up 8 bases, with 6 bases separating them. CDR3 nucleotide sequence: TGCAGCGTTGAAGGGCCCCATGAGCAGTTCTTC. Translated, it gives CSVEGPHEQFF.

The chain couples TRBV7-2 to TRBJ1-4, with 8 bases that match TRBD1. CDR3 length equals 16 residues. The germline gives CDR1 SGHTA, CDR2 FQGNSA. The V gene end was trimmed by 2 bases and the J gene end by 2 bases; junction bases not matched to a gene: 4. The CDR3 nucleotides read TGTGCCAGCAGCTTATTTGGACAGGGCACTAATGAAAAACTGTTTTTT. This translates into CASSLFGQGTNEKLFF. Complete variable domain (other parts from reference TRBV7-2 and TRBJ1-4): GAGVSQSPSNKVTEKGKDVELRCDPISGHTALYWYRQSLGQGLEFLIYFQGNSAPDKSGLPSDRFSAERTGGSVSTLTIQRTQQEDSAVYLCASSLFGQGTNEKLFFGSGTQLSVL.

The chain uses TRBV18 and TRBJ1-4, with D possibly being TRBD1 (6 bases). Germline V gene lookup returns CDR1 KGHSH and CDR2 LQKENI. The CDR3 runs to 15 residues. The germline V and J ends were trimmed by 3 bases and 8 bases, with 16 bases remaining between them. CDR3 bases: TGTGCCAGCTCACCTGGGGCAGGGGTTCGAGAAAAACTGTTTTTT. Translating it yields CASSPGAGVREKLFF.

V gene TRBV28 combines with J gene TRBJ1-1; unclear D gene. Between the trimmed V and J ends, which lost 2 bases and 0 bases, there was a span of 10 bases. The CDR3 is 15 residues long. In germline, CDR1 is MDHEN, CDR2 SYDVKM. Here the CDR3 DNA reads TGTGCCAGCAGTTTAGGTCCGGGGTTGAACACTGAAGCTTTCTTT. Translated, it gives CASSLGPGLNTEAFF.

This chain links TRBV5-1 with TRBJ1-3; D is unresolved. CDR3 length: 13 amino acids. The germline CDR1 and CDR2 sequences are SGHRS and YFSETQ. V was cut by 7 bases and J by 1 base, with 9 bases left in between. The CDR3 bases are TGCGCCAGCCACTCGTTATCTGGAAACACCATATATTTT. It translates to CASHSLSGNTIYF.

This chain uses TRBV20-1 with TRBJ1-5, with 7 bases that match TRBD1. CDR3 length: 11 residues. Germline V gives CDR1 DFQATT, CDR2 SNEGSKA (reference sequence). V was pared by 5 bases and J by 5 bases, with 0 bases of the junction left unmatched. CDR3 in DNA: TGCAGTGCTGGACAGGATCAGCCCCAGCATTTT. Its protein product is CSAGQDQPQHF.

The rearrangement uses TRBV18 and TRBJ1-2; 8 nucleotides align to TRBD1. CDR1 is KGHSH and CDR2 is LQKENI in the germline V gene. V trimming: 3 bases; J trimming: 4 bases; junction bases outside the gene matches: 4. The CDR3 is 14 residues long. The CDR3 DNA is TGTGCCAGCTCACCCTCCGGGACAGGCTATGGCTACACCTTC. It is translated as CASSPSGTGYGYTF.

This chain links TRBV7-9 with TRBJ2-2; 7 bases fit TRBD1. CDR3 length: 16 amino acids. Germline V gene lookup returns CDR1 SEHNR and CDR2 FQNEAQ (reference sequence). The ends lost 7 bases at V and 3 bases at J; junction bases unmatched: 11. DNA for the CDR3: TGTGCCAGCATTACTAGACAGGGTGGGGACACCGGGGAGCTGTTTTTT. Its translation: CASITRQGGDTGELFF.

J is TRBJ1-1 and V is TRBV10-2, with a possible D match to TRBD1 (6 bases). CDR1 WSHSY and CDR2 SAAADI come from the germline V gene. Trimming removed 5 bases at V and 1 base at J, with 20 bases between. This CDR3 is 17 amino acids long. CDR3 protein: CASSWALTGNPNTEAFF. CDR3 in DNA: TGCGCCAGCAGTTGGGCCCTTACAGGGAACCCGAACACTGAAGCTTTCTTT.

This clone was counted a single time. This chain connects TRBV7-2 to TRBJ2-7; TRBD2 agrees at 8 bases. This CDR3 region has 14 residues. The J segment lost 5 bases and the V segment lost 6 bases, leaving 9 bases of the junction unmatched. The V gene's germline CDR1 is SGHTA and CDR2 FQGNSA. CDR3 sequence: CASRPGGGPHEQYF. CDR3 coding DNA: TGTGCCAGCAGGCCAGGCGGGGGGCCCCACGAGCAGTACTTC.

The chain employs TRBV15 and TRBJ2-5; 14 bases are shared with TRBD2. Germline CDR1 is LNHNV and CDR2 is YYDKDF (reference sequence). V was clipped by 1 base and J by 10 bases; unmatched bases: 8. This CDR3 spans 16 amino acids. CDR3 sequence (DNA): TGTGCCACCAGCAGAGGAGGACTAGCGGGGGGTCAGAACCAGTACTTC. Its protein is CATSRGGLAGGQNQYF.

The CDR3 nucleotides read TGTGCCAGTCACCCGGGCCTAGGGGGAGCGGCTAACTATGGCTACACCTTC. Its protein product is CASHPGLGGAANYGYTF. The V gene is TRBV19, the J gene TRBJ1-2; tentatively, D is TRBD1 (6 bases). The CDR3 covers 17 residues. The V end was cut by 8 bases, the J end by 0 bases, with 22 bases between. The germline V gene encodes CDR1 LNHDA and CDR2 SQIVND (reference sequence).

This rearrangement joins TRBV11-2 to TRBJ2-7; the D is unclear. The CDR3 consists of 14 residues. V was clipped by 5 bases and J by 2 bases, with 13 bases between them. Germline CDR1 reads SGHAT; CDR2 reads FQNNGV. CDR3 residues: CASSPELGPYEQYF. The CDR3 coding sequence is TGTGCCAGCAGCCCTGAATTGGGCCCCTACGAGCAGTACTTC. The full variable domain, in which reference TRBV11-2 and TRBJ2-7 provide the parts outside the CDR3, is EAGVAQSPRYKIIEKRQSVAFWCNPISGHATLYWYQQILGQGPKLLIQFQNNGVVDDSQLPKDRFSAERLKGVDSTLKIQPAKLEDSAVYLCASSPELGPYEQYFGPGTRLTVT.

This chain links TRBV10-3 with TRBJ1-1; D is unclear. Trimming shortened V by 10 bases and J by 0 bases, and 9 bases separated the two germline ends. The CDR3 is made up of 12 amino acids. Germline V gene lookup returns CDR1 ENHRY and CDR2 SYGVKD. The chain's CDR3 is CATRKLNTEAFF. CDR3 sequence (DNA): TGTGCCACGCGAAAGTTGAACACTGAAGCTTTCTTT.

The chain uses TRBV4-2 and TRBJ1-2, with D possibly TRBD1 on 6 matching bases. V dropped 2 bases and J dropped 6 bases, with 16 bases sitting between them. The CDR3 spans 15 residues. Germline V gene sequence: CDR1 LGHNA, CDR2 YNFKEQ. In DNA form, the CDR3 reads TGTGCCAGCAGCCAACGAGGGGGAAGTATGGATGGCTACACCTTC. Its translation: CASSQRGGSMDGYTF.